One sample yielded the 2 T cell receptor beta chains listed below, sequenced in a study of blood T cell repertoires in COVID-19. Repertoires were generated with immunoSEQ multiplex PCR, while TCRdb's copy carries only in-frame clones and drops some. The table has tens of thousands of clones, around 80% seen once. Sequenced input: peripheral blood. The receptors derive from a man aged 60 to 75 with active or convalescent COVID-19.

CDR3 DNA sequence: TGTGCCAGCAGCGCGGACAGGAACACTGAAGCTTTCTTT. Its translation is CASSADRNTEAFF. The chain uses TRBV5-4 and TRBJ1-1; TRBD1 is a possible D gene (6 bases). The V and J ends lost 4 bases and 1 base respectively, with 8 bases between them. CDR3 length: 13 residues. Germline loops: CDR1 SGHNT, CDR2 YYREEE (reference sequence). The full variable domain, completed using reference TRBV5-4 and TRBJ1-1, is ETGVTQSPTHLIKTRGQQVTLRCSSQSGHNTVSWYQQALGQGPQFIFQYYREEENGRGNFPPRFSGLQFPNYSSELNVNALELDDSALYLCASSADRNTEAFFGQGTRLTVV.

The chain couples TRBV19 to TRBJ2-2; TRBD2 matches 7 bases. Trimming took 4 bases from V and 1 from J; bases not matched to a gene: 9. The CDR3 is made up of 17 amino acids. The germline V gene encodes CDR1 LNHDA and CDR2 SQIVND (reference sequence). CDR3 protein: CASSTGRPGGNTGELFF. CDR3 in DNA: TGTGCCAGTAGTACGGGACGCCCGGGAGGGAACACCGGGGAGCTGTTTTTT.